This T cell receptor (beta chain) emerged from a study of T cell repertoires in cytomegalovirus infection. Study in general: It can be stated that public TCR beta signatures indicated CMV infection as well as a matching HLA type.

The germline CDR1 and CDR2 sequences are SGHTA and FQGTGA. The junction had 8 bases not matched to a gene; V was cut back by 4 bases and J by 7 bases. The CDR3 covers 14 residues. A single record per CDR3 protein comes from TCRdb applying MiXCR to the reads. The table records about 120,000 distinct CDR3 sequences, 10% of them present only once. Of note for this clonotype: What it recognizes is unknown.

Regarding the study as a whole: CMV-specific TCR beta clonotypes restricted by HLA-C dominated the ex vivo response. Identification of carriers of CMV plus the relevant HLA was achieved through cumulative public TCR beta family frequency.

The chain couples TRBV7-3 to TRBJ2-3; 7 positions agree with TRBD2. The source material was PBMCs, sequenced either directly or after in vitro stimulation (not recorded which). This clonotype originated in a human donor in good health (CMV status not recorded). Some clones in this sample may be carry-over from other donors' samples. CDR3 region: CASSSSGKRNTQYF. As DNA, the CDR3 is TGTGCCAGCAGCTCCAGCGGGAAACGAAATACGCAGTATTTT.